This is a list of T cell receptor beta chains from one sample in a study of tumor-infiltrating lymphocytes in localized non-small cell lung cancer. Clones were sequenced by immunoSEQ multiplex PCR, and TCRdb holds only the in-frame ones, with some missing. The table shows about 7,100 clones, with roughly three quarters occurring only once. The source material was uninvolved lung tissue not adjacent to the tumor. The source of these receptors is a human donor with non-small cell lung cancer. CDR3s include the opening cysteine and the closing phenylalanine or tryptophan. Each record gives: V gene, J gene, D gene, CDR3 protein. A D gene is named only where the DNA matches it firmly.

V: TRBV15; J: TRBJ1-4; D: .; CDR3: CATSRVDGDLFF
V: TRBV30; J: TRBJ2-7; D: TRBD1; CDR3: CAWSVGTELYEQYF
V: TRBV19; J: TRBJ1-1; D: .; CDR3: CASNPTGRNTEAFF
V: TRBV30; J: TRBJ2-3; D: .; CDR3: CAWSGTDTDTQYF
V: TRBV9; J: TRBJ2-1; D: .; CDR3: CASSVRGENYNEQFF
V: TRBV28; J: TRBJ2-1; D: TRBD2; CDR3: CASIGTSGTNEQFF
V: TRBV6-5; J: TRBJ2-6; D: .; CDR3: CASSYRTTGANVLTF
V: TRBV6-5; J: TRBJ2-5; D: .; CDR3: CASSLEGSGRQETQYF
V: TRBV7-3; J: TRBJ1-1; D: .; CDR3: CASSLVWDTEAFF
V: TRBV7-9; J: TRBJ1-5; D: .; CDR3: CASSLTTGDQPQHF
V: TRBV28; J: TRBJ1-1; D: .; CDR3: CAVLPSPGAMNTEAFF
V: TRBV2; J: TRBJ1-2; D: .; CDR3: CASSFEGRGGYTF
V: TRBV7-2; J: TRBJ1-2; D: TRBD1; CDR3: CASSLATGGLNYGYTF
V: TRBV2; J: TRBJ2-2; D: TRBD1; CDR3: CASSERAPGGNTGELFF
V: TRBV6-1; J: TRBJ2-3; D: TRBD2; CDR3: CASSHSGGVDTQYF
V: TRBV7-9; J: TRBJ1-1; D: .; CDR3: CASSLVRGRRAFF
V: TRBV5-4; J: TRBJ2-7; D: .; CDR3: CASSLRSSYEQYF
V: TRBV19; J: TRBJ2-2; D: TRBD1; CDR3: CASSGQAGNAGELFF
V: TRBV5-4; J: TRBJ2-7; D: .; CDR3: CASSLVGGDSYEQYF
V: TRBV5-1; J: TRBJ2-6; D: .; CDR3: CASSLAGTLSGANVLTF
V: TRBV5-1; J: TRBJ2-1; D: .; CDR3: CASSLFGMSSYNEQFF
V: TRBV2; J: TRBJ2-7; D: TRBD1; CDR3: CASSQGEGSEQYF
V: TRBV30; J: TRBJ1-1; D: .; CDR3: CAWSVERNTEAFF
V: TRBV20-1; J: TRBJ2-5; D: .; CDR3: CSARHDETQYF
V: TRBV5-1; J: TRBJ2-2; D: TRBD1; CDR3: CASSLRQGEAGELFF
V: TRBV29-1; J: TRBJ2-3; D: .; CDR3: CSVVPQEQRITDTQYF
V: TRBV27; J: TRBJ2-5; D: .; CDR3: CASSFFEGTQETQYF
V: TRBV30; J: TRBJ2-3; D: TRBD2; CDR3: CAVTAGASDTQYF
V: TRBV7-3; J: TRBJ2-3; D: .; CDR3: CASSSTDTDTQYF
V: TRBV7-2; J: TRBJ2-2; D: TRBD2; CDR3: CASSLRGTKMGELFF
V: TRBV28; J: TRBJ1-4; D: .; CDR3: CASSLQALNEKLFF
V: TRBV29-1; J: TRBJ1-1; D: TRBD1; CDR3: CSVMTGMNTEAFF
V: TRBV6-5; J: TRBJ1-2; D: .; CDR3: CASGTAYGYTF
V: TRBV6-5; J: TRBJ1-2; D: TRBD1; CDR3: CASCGQGGYGYTF
V: TRBV7-2; J: TRBJ2-7; D: TRBD2; CDR3: CASSSGLATREQYF
V: TRBV5-6; J: TRBJ2-4; D: .; CDR3: CASSYGESKNIQYF
V: TRBV30; J: TRBJ2-1; D: .; CDR3: CAWSVGGSYNEQFF
V: TRBV5-1; J: TRBJ2-5; D: TRBD1; CDR3: CASSSGQGRQETQYF
V: TRBV4-1; J: TRBJ2-1; D: .; CDR3: CASSQEGRYNEQFF
V: TRBV19; J: TRBJ2-2; D: .; CDR3: CASSIAGVNTGELFF
V: TRBV27; J: TRBJ2-7; D: .; CDR3: CAIGARVSNEQYF
V: TRBV27; J: TRBJ1-2; D: .; CDR3: CASSSGANYGYTF
V: TRBV30; J: TRBJ1-1; D: .; CDR3: CAWTGREANTEAFF
V: TRBV29-1; J: TRBJ1-5; D: .; CDR3: CSVKRGSNQPQHF
V: TRBV28; J: TRBJ2-1; D: .; CDR3: CASARVGSYNEQFF
V: TRBV7-3; J: TRBJ2-1; D: .; CDR3: CASSPVAATYNEQFF
V: TRBV30; J: TRBJ1-2; D: .; CDR3: CAWGKSNYGYTF
V: TRBV4-1; J: TRBJ2-5; D: TRBD2; CDR3: CARQTNGTSARVQETQYF
V: TRBV28; J: TRBJ2-7; D: .; CDR3: CASSPFDSSSYEQYF
V: TRBV7-8; J: TRBJ2-3; D: .; CDR3: CASRDSSDTQYF
V: TRBV7-2; J: TRBJ1-2; D: .; CDR3: CASSLRYGYTF
V: TRBV2; J: TRBJ1-1; D: .; CDR3: CASPGEDYMNTEAFF
V: TRBV28; J: TRBJ1-2; D: TRBD1; CDR3: CASSTNRGAYGYTF
V: TRBV6-1; J: TRBJ2-7; D: .; CDR3: CASSDSVGRSSYEQYF